The T cell receptor (beta chain) described here comes from a study of blood T cell repertoires in COVID-19 (dated by TCRdb to 2020 to 2021). Some background on the complete study: Samples covering the acute and convalescent phases of COVID-19 were provided by collaborators in the United States, Italy and Spain. The prospective study material was composed of cDNA or gDNA derived from T cells, B-cell-depleted T cells, or PBMCs. Samples came from the ongoing ImmuneRACE study (first 160 participants) plus 1,254 subjects from 6 global collaborators. Where HLA class I and class II types were available, the types were taken from metadata supplied by the sample provider, not from assay-based typing. Deeply sampled blood TCRbeta repertoires from subjects exposed to, actively infected with, or recovered from COVID-19 were included in the dataset. Sample metadata almost always included a de-identified subject ID, COVID-19 status, age in years and sex. The repertoires were released in a freely available public database meant as a resource for research on the immune response to SARS-CoV-2. The research as a whole found: Clinical and demographic metadata were provided uncurated, with the amount varying by source and participant.

Whole blood was collected in K2EDTA tubes by collaborating institutions according to the institutions' own protocols. For TCRbeta analysis, collaborators shipped samples in one of three forms: frozen whole blood, isolated PBMCs, or DNA extracted from either of those sample types. As for this clone: It lacks a known antigen. One base away there is no much larger clone; base qualities are not given.

TCRbeta CDR3 regions were amplified from genomic DNA using the immunoSEQ Assay, a bias-controlled multiplex PCR. The original pipeline was this. The number of nucleated cells in each sample was estimated by amplification of reference gene primers within the assay. Sequence reads were collapsed and filtered to measure the absolute abundance of every unique TCRbeta CDR3 rearrangement. Productive Simpson clonality was computed per sample as the square root of Simpson's diversity index over productive rearrangements. The clones in this table, taken by TCRdb from immuneACCESS, are in-frame only. Not every clone is retained; where verified, under half of the shortfall comes from an unresolved V gene, and the cause of the rest is unknown. Clonal size and the V and J genes are those of that table, whereas D and trimming came from the DNA. The sample includes under 150,000 clones, with 60% to 80% observed a single time. Roughly 9% of the sample is taken by the ten largest.

The sequence derives from a woman in her forties or fifties with active or convalescent COVID-19. Sequencing was performed on peripheral blood.

The CDR3 corresponds to CASREDREVGYSNQPQHF. The bases are TGTGCCAGCAGGGAGGACAGGGAAGTGGGGTATAGCAATCAGCCCCAGCATTTT. The V and J segments used are TRBV19 and TRBJ1-5, and 8 junctional nucleotides match TRBD1. From a lookup of the germline V gene (reference sequence), CDR1 and CDR2 are LNHDA and SQIVND. Spanning cysteine to phenylalanine, the CDR3 consists of 18 amino acids. Kept here is only the CDR3 DNA, which spans 54 bases and is read in frame from base 1. The junction shows trimming of 9 bases on V and 0 bases on J, and the gene matches do not reach 16 bases of it.